This note documents a single TCR beta chain sequence. Its matching antigen is unknown. This record comes from a study of cytomegalovirus exposure and HLA in healthy donors. General study results and limits: Cytomegalovirus-associated TCR beta chains were listed, numbering approximately 150.

This CDR3 has 12 amino acids. Between the trimmed V and J ends, which lost 5 bases and 8 bases, there was a span of 10 bases. Germline CDR1 is MDHEN and CDR2 is SYDVKM. Researchers ran the PCR with 60 Vbeta and 13 Jbeta primers. The table came from immunoSEQ multiplex PCR; TCRdb's copy has only in-frame clones and leaves some out. The table records 150,000 to 200,000 clones, 81% of them present only once. The clonotype was recovered from a man between 18 and 29 years old in good health and CMV-seronegative. Sequences were obtained from PBMCs. The chain recombines TRBV28 with TRBJ1-3; the D gene is possibly TRBD1 (5 bases). CDR3 residues: CASSQGDHTIYF. The CDR3 DNA sequence: TGTGCCAGCAGTCAAGGGGATCACACCATATATTTT.